This T cell receptor beta chain was identified during a study of Graves' ophthalmopathy and Graves' hyperthyroidism. Study-wide findings and caveats: Ophthalmopathy could be told apart from stable hyperthyroidism by a 13-signature model (about 90% sensitivity, around 80% specificity).

A word on this clonotype: Antigen: not known.

The sequenced template was RNA, covering the TCR beta CDR3 region. HTBI-primed RT-PCR formed the first round, and a multiplex PCR formed the second. Using its own MiXCR run on the multiplex PCR reads, TCRdb lists one record per CDR3 protein. The sample lists over a million distinct CDR3 sequences; less than 45% were seen once. This TCR derives from an adult man with Graves' hyperthyroidism. The sample taken for sequencing was peripheral blood or thyroid tissue (not recorded which).

The CDR3 DNA is TGTGCCACCAGCAAGGACAAGGGATCACCCCTCCACTTT. Amino acid sequence: CATSKDKGSPLHF. The chain joins TRBV15 to TRBJ1-6; D is perhaps TRBD1 (5 bases). The CDR3 covers 13 residues. CDR1 is LNHNV and CDR2 is YYDKDF in the germline V gene (reference sequence). Trimming shortened V by 4 bases and J by 10 bases, and 11 bases separated the two germline ends.